This T cell receptor (beta chain) was recorded in a study of beta chain features in type 1 diabetes. This clone was seen a few times. Its cognate antigen is unknown. Study-wide results and caveats: Among type 1 diabetes patients, VDJ junctions had fewer insertions and more deletions.

The CDR3 contains 13 residues. Trimming cost V 6 bases and J 5 bases, with 10 bases left between them. The germline gives CDR1 ENHRY, CDR2 SYGVKD. Expressed TCRB transcripts were sequenced because the isolated RNA had all been reverse transcribed beforehand. Profiling relied on immunoSEQ multiplex PCR, and the TCRdb table lists in-frame clones only, not all of them. Of roughly 60,000 clones in the sample, roughly three fifths were seen once. The TCR originated in a woman between 18 and 29 years old in good health. J is TRBJ2-2 and V is TRBV10-3; possibly TRBD2 for D (6 bases). The sequenced sample consisted of Tregs from blood. The CDR3 loop is CAIRDYRTGELFF. CDR3 bases: TGTGCCATCAGGGACTACCGGACCGGGGAGCTGTTTTTT.